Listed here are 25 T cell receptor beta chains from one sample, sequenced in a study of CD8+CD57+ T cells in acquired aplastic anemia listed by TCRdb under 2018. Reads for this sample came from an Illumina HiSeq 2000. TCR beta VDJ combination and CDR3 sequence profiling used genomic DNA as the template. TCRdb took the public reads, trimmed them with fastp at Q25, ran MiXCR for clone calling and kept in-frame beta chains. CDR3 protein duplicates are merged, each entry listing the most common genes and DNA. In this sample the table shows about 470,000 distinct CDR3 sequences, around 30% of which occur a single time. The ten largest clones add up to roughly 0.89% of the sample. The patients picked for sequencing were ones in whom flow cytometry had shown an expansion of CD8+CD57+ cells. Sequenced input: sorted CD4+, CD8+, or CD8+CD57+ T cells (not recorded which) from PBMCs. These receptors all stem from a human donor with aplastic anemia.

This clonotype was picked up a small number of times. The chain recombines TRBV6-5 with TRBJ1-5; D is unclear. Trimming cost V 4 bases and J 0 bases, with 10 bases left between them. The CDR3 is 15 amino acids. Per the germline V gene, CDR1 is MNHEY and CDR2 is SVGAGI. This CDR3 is CASSFSQYSNQPQHF. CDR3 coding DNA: TGTGCCAGCAGTTTCTCACAGTATAGCAATCAGCCCCAGCATTTT.

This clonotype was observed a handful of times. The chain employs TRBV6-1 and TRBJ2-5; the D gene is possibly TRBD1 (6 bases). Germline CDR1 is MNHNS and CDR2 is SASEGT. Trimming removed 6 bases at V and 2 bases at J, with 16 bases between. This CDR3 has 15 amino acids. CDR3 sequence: CASSSGQFHQETQYF. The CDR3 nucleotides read TGTGCCAGCAGCTCCGGACAGTTCCATCAAGAGACCCAGTACTTC.

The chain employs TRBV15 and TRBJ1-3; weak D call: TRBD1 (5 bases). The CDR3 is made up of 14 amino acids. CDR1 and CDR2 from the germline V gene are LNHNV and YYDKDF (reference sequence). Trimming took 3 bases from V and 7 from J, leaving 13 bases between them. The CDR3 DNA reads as TGTGCCACCAGCAGGAGGTCAGGGTCCAACACCATATATTTT. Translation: CATSRRSGSNTIYF.

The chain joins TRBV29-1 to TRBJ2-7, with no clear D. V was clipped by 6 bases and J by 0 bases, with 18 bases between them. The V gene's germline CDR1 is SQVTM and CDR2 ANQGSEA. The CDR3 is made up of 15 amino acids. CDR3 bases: TGCAGCGTCGCCGGGCCTCAAGGAAGCTCCTACGAGCAGTACTTC. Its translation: CSVAGPQGSSYEQYF.

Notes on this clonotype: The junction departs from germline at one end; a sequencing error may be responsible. CDR3 bases: TGTGCCAGCAGTCCTTCCCAGGGGGGTAGGAATTCACCCCTCCACTTT. This codes for CASSPSQGGRNSPLHF. The chain links TRBV10-3 to TRBJ1-6, with TRBD1 matching 7 bases. In germline, CDR1 is ENHRY, CDR2 SYGVKD. The CDR3 sequence is 16 residues long.

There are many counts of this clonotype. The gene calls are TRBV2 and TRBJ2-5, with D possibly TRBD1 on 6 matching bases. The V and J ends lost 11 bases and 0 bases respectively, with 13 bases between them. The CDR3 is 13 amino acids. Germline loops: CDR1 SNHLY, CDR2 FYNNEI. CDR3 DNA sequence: TGTGCCGGAACCGGGACAAACCAAGAGACCCAGTACTTC. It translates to CAGTGTNQETQYF.

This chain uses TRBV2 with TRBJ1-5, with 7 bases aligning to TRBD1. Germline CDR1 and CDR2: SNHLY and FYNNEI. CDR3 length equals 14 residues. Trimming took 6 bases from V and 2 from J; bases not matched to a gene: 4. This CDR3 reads CASRPTGGNQPQHF. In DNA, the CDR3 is TGTGCCAGCAGACCTACAGGGGGCAATCAGCCCCAGCATTTT.

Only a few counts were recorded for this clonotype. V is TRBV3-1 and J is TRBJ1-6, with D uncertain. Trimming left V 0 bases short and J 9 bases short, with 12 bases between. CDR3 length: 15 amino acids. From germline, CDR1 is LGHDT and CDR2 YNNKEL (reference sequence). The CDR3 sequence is CASSQEPSMGSPLHF. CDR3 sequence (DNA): TGTGCCAGCAGCCAAGAGCCCAGCATGGGTTCACCCCTCCACTTT.

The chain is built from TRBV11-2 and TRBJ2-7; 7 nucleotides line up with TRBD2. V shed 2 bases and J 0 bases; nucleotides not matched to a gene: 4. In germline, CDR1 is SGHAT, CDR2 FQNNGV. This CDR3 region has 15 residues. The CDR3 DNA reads TGTGCCAGCAGCTTAATGGGGGGGAGCTCCTACGAGCAGTACTTC. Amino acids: CASSLMGGSSYEQYF.

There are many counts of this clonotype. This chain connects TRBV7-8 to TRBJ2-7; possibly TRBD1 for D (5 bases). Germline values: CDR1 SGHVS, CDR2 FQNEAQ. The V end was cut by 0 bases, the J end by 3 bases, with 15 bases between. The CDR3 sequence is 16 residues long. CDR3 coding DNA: TGTGCCAGCAGCTTAGCAAGGGGTCGGTGGAGCTACGAGCAGTACTTC. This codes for CASSLARGRWSYEQYF.

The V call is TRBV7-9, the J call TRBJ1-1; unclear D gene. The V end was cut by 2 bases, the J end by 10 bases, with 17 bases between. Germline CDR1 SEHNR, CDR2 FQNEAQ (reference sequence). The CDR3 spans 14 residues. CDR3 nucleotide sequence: TGTGCCAGCAGCTTATTTGAGACCGTGCGGGGAGCTTTCTTT. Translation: CASSLFETVRGAFF. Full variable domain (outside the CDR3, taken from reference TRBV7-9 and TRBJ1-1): DTGVSQNPRHKITKRGQNVTFRCDPISEHNRLYWYRQTLGQGPEFLTYFQNEAQLEKSRLLSDRFSAERPKGSFSTLEIQRTEQGDSAMYLCASSLFETVRGAFFGQGTRLTVV.

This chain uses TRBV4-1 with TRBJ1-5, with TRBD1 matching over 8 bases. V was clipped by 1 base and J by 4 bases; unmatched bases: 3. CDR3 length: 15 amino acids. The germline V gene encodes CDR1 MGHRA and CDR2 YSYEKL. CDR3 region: CASSQGTGMNQPQHF. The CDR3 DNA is TGCGCCAGCAGCCAAGGGACAGGGATGAATCAGCCCCAGCATTTT.

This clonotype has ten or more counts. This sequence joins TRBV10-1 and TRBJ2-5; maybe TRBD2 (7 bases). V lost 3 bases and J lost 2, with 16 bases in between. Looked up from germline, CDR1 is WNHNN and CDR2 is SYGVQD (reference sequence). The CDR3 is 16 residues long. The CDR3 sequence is CASSDGGRGGQETQYF. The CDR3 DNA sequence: TGCGCCAGCAGTGACGGCGGGAGAGGGGGGCAAGAGACCCAGTACTTC.

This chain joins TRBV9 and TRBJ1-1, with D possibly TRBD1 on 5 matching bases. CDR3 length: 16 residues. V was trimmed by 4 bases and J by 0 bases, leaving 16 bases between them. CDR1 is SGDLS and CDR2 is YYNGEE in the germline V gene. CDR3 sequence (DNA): TGTGCCAGCAGCCCCCGCGGGGGACCTATGAACACTGAAGCTTTCTTT. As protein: CASSPRGGPMNTEAFF.

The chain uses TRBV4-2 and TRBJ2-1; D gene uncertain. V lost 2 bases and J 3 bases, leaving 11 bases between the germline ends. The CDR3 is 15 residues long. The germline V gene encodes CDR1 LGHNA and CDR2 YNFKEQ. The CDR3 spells CASSQIQGDYNEQFF. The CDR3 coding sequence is TGTGCCAGCAGCCAAATTCAAGGAGACTACAATGAGCAGTTCTTC.

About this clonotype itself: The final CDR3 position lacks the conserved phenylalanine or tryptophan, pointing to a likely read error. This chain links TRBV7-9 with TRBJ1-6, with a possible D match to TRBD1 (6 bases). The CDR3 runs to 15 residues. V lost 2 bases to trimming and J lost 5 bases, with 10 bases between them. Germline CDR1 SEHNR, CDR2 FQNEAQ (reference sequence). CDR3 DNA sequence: TGTGCCAGCAGCTTAAGGACAGCCCATAATTCACCCCTCCACTCT. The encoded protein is CASSLRTAHNSPLHS.

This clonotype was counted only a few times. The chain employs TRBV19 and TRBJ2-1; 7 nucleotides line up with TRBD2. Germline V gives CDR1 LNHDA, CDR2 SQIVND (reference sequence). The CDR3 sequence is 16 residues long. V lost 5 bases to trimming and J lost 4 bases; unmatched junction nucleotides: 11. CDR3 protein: CASSPRRAGAYNEQFF. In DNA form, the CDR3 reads TGTGCCAGTAGTCCTAGGAGGGCGGGAGCTTACAATGAGCAGTTCTTC.

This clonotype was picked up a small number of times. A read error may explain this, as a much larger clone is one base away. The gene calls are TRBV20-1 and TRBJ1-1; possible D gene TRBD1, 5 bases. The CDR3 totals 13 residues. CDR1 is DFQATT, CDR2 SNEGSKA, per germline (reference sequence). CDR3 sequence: CSARDLRGTEASF. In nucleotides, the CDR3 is TGCAGTGCTAGAGATCTTCGGGGCACTGAAGCTTCCTTT.

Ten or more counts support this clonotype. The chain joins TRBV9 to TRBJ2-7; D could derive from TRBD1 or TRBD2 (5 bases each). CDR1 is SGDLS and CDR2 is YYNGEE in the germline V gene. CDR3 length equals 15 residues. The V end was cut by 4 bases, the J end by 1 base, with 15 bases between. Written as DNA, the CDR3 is TGTGCCAGCAGCCCCGGGACGGTGGGTTCCTACGAGCAGTACTTC. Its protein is CASSPGTVGSYEQYF.

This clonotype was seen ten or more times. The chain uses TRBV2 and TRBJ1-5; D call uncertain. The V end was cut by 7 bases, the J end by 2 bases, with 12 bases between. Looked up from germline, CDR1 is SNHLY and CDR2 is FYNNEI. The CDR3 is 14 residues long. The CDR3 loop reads CASIKDEGNQPQHF. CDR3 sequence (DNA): TGTGCCAGCATAAAGGACGAGGGCAATCAGCCCCAGCATTTT. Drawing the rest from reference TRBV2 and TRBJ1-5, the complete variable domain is EPEVTQTPSHQVTQMGQEVILRCVPISNHLYFYWYRQILGQKVEFLVSFYNNEISEKSEIFDDQFSVERPDGSNFTLKIRSTKLEDSAMYFCASIKDEGNQPQHFGDGTRLSIL.

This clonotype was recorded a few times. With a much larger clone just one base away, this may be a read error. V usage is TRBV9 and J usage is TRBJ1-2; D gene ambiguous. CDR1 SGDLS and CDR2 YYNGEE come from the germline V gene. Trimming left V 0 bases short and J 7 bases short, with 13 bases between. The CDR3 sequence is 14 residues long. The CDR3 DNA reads TGTGCCAGCAGCGTAGATGCAGTGATCTGTGGCTACACCTTC. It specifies CASSVDAVICGYTF.

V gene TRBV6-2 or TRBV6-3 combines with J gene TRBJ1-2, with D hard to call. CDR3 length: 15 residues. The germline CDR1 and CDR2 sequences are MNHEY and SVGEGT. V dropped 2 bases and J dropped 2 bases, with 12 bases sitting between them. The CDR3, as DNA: TGTGCCAGCAGTTACGGAGGCAGCCCAAACTATGGCTACACCTTC. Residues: CASSYGGSPNYGYTF.

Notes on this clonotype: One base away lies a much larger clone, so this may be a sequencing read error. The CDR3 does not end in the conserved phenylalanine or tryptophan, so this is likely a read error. The CDR3 sequence is CASSPRSAAGGNSPLHS. In DNA, the CDR3 is TGTGCCAGCAGCCCCCGGTCGGCGGCAGGGGGTAATTCACCCCTCCACTCT. The chain combines TRBV7-3 with TRBJ1-6; TRBD1 matches 7 bases. There are 17 residues in the CDR3. From germline, CDR1 is SGHTA and CDR2 FQGTGA. V was pared by 5 bases and J by 6 bases, with 13 bases of the junction left unmatched.

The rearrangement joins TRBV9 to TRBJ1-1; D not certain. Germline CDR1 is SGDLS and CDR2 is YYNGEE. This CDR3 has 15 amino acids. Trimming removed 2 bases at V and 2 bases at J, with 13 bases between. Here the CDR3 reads CASSVKPGLNTEAFF. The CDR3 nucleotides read TGTGCCAGCAGCGTCAAACCTGGGCTAAACACTGAAGCTTTCTTT.

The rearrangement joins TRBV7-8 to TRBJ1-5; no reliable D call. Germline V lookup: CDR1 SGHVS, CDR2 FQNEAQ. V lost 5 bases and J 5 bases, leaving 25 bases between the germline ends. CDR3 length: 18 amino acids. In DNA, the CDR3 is TGTGCCAGCAGCCTGCGTATCTCGGTCAGGTACGATTATCAGCCCCAGCATTTT. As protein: CASSLRISVRYDYQPQHF.